Shown below are 11 T cell receptor beta chains from a single sample sequenced in a study of blood T cell repertoires in COVID-19. Clones were sequenced by immunoSEQ multiplex PCR, and TCRdb holds only the in-frame ones, with some missing. Of 300,000 to 350,000 clones listed, approximately 83% are singletons. Sequencing input: PBMCs or T cells enriched from blood (not recorded which). The receptors were gathered from a man under 40 who had recovered from COVID-19.

The genes are TRBV4-1 and TRBJ1-2; tentatively, D is TRBD1 (5 bases). Germline V gives CDR1 MGHRA, CDR2 YSYEKL. Trimming left V 1 base short and J 2 bases short, with 8 bases between. The CDR3 length is 14 residues. CDR3 coding DNA: TGCGCCAGCAGCCAAGCTCCAGGGAACTATGGCTACACCTTC. Its translation is CASSQAPGNYGYTF.

The chain recombines TRBV9 with TRBJ1-1, with D possibly being TRBD1 (6 bases). The CDR3 sequence is 16 residues long. Per germline, CDR1 SGDLS and CDR2 YYNGEE. The V gene lost 0 bases and the J gene lost 4 bases, with 16 bases spanning the gap. CDR3 nucleotides: TGTGCCAGCAGCGTAGGACCAGGGGATCAGGTCACTGAAGCTTTCTTT. Its translation: CASSVGPGDQVTEAFF.

This sequence joins TRBV3-1 (or the pseudogene TRBV3-2) and TRBJ1-2, with D perhaps matching TRBD1 (5 bases). The ends were cut back, 4 bases at V and 7 bases at J, with 13 bases in the middle. This CDR3 contains 13 residues. Germline V gene lookup returns CDR1 LGHDT and CDR2 YNNKEL (reference sequence). The CDR3 coding sequence is TGTGCCAGCAGCCCTCATCGGGGGACTGGCTACACCTTC. It translates to CASSPHRGTGYTF.

This chain joins TRBV27 and TRBJ2-7; D possibly corresponds to TRBD1 (6 bases). The V end lost 5 bases, the J end lost 5 bases, and 16 bases lay between the germline ends. Per the germline V gene, CDR1 is MNHEY and CDR2 is SMNVEV (reference sequence). The CDR3 loop spans 14 amino acids. DNA for the CDR3: TGTGCCAGCAGTCTCACCGGGACAAGGAACGAGCAGTACTTC. Encoded protein: CASSLTGTRNEQYF.

V is TRBV10-3 and J is TRBJ1-5; a possible D gene is TRBD1 (5 bases). Per germline, CDR1 ENHRY and CDR2 SYGVKD. V lost 0 bases to trimming and J lost 7 bases, with 13 bases between them. The CDR3 sequence is 15 residues long. The CDR3 DNA follows: TGTGCCATCAGTGAGTCCGACAGTCGAGAGCAGCCCCAGCATTTT. It is translated as CAISESDSREQPQHF.

This chain links TRBV12-5 with TRBJ1-2; a possible D gene is TRBD1 (6 bases). The V gene lost 6 bases and the J gene lost 2 bases, with 13 bases spanning the gap. Germline CDR1 reads LGHNT; CDR2 reads FRNRAP. CDR3 length equals 14 residues. CDR3 loop: CASGQMTGNYGYTF. The DNA for the CDR3 is TGTGCTAGTGGACAAATGACAGGCAACTATGGCTACACCTTC.

The chain links TRBV5-4 to TRBJ1-1; 10 bases agree with TRBD1. Germline V gene lookup returns CDR1 SGHNT and CDR2 YYREEE (reference sequence). The CDR3 is 17 amino acids. J gave up 1 base and V 1 base, and 7 bases lay outside the gene matches. The CDR3 region has the DNA TGTGCCAGCAGCTTGCCGGGACAGGGGATGTCGAACACTGAAGCTTTCTTT. Its translation is CASSLPGQGMSNTEAFF. The full variable domain, in which reference TRBV5-4 and TRBJ1-1 provide the parts outside the CDR3, is ETGVTQSPTHLIKTRGQQVTLRCSSQSGHNTVSWYQQALGQGPQFIFQYYREEENGRGNFPPRFSGLQFPNYSSELNVNALELDDSALYLCASSLPGQGMSNTEAFFGQGTRLTVV.

The chain combines TRBV20-1 with TRBJ2-1, with 10 bases fitting TRBD2. The CDR3 runs 11 residues. The germline V gene has CDR1 DFQATT and CDR2 SNEGSKA (reference sequence). V lost 7 bases to trimming and J lost 14 bases; unmatched junction nucleotides: 8. The CDR3 protein is CSVPRLAGEFF. Written as DNA, the CDR3 is TGCAGTGTCCCTAGGCTAGCGGGGGAGTTCTTC.

V is TRBV7-3 and J is TRBJ2-1, with 7 bases lining up with TRBD2. Germline assignment: CDR1 SGHTA and CDR2 FQGTGA. The CDR3 length is 13 residues. V dropped 2 bases and J dropped 9; count of bases not matched to a gene: 4. The CDR3 nucleotides read TGTGCCAGCAGCTTAGCGGGGGAGGGTGAGCAGTTCTTC. Encoded protein: CASSLAGEGEQFF.

This CDR3 is CASSLVILAGELFF. CDR3 nucleotides: TGTGCCAGCAGCTTAGTAATCCTAGCCGGGGAGCTGTTTTTT. This chain joins TRBV7-2 and TRBJ2-2; unclear D gene. The CDR3 length is 14 residues. The V gene lost 1 base and the J gene lost 6 bases, with 9 bases spanning the gap. Germline CDR1 and CDR2: SGHTA and FQGNSA.

The chain links TRBV19 to TRBJ1-2, with TRBD1 identical over 7 bases. V was pared by 9 bases and J by 4 bases, with 8 bases of the junction left unmatched. Germline CDR1 LNHDA, CDR2 SQIVND (reference sequence). CDR3 length: 13 residues. The CDR3: CASTRTGTYGYTF. The CDR3 DNA sequence: TGTGCCAGCACGCGGACAGGCACCTATGGCTACACCTTC.